Following are 18 T cell receptor beta chains from one sample sequenced in a study of early T cells in non-severe SARS-CoV-2 infection. In TCRdb, the 5' RACE reads were re-called with MiXCR into one record per CDR3 protein. Of roughly 58,000 distinct CDR3 sequences detected, about 6.2% appear once; the ten largest clones hold 3% to 4%. Specimen: whole blood. These receptors were collected from an adult who was a healthcare worker with PCR-confirmed SARS-CoV-2 infection or an uninfected control (not recorded which).

The sample holds a few counts of this clonotype. The chain joins TRBV3-1 to TRBJ2-1, with D possibly TRBD1 on 5 matching bases. Trimming removed 4 bases from V and 0 bases from J, with 10 bases in between. The germline CDR1 and CDR2 sequences are LGHDT and YNNKEL (reference sequence). The CDR3 covers 15 residues. The CDR3 DNA sequence: TGTGCCAGCAGCCCAGACAGATTCTCCTACAATGAGCAGTTCTTC. Amino acids: CASSPDRFSYNEQFF.

The chain employs TRBV19 and TRBJ2-2; D gene uncertain. Germline V gene lookup returns CDR1 LNHDA and CDR2 SQIVND (reference sequence). Trimming took off 3 bases at V and 0 bases at J, with 5 bases between the two ends. The CDR3 is 14 amino acids. The CDR3 spells CASSISTNTGELFF. In nucleotides, the CDR3 is TGTGCCAGTAGTATTAGTACGAACACCGGGGAGCTGTTTTTT. Filled out from reference TRBV19 and TRBJ2-2, the complete variable domain reads DGGITQSPKYLFRKEGQNVTLSCEQNLNHDAMYWYRQDPGQGLRLIYYSQIVNDFQKGDIAEGYSVSREKKESFPLTVTSAQKNPTAFYLCASSISTNTGELFFGEGSRLTVL.

This clonotype is labeled as medium-sized. The V and J genes are TRBV7-2 and TRBJ1-1, with a tentative D call TRBD1 (6 bases). Germline assignment: CDR1 SGHTA and CDR2 FQGNSA. This CDR3 contains 13 residues. With 3 bases removed from V and 1 base from J, the gap between germline ends came to 6 bases. Here the CDR3 reads CASSLGQNTEAFF. The CDR3 DNA sequence: TGTGCCAGCAGCTTGGGACAGAACACTGAAGCTTTCTTT.

This clonotype was counted at least ten times. The chain employs TRBV20-1 and TRBJ1-6; D is unclear. The V gene lost 0 bases and the J gene lost 0 bases, with 12 bases spanning the gap. Looked up from germline, CDR1 is DFQATT and CDR2 is SNEGSKA (reference sequence). This CDR3 comprises 17 residues. The CDR3 sequence is CSARDVTVSSYNSPLHF. The CDR3 coding sequence is TGCAGTGCTAGAGATGTAACAGTCAGCTCCTATAATTCACCCCTCCACTTT.

This clonotype was observed a handful of times. The rearrangement joins TRBV7-9 to TRBJ2-7, with TRBD2 identical over 8 bases. V gave up 3 bases and J gave up 3 bases; unmatched junction bases: 4. CDR3 length: 14 residues. The germline CDR1 and CDR2 sequences are SEHNR and FQNEAQ (reference sequence). The CDR3 is CASSFGGADYEQYF. The DNA for the CDR3 is TGTGCCAGCAGCTTCGGGGGGGCTGACTACGAGCAGTACTTC.

This clonotype was found many times. The chain is built from TRBV30 and TRBJ1-2; perhaps TRBD1 as D (5 bases). The CDR3 has 12 residues. The germline V gene has CDR1 GTSNPN and CDR2 SVGIG (reference sequence). Trimming took 2 bases from V and 4 from J, leaving 8 bases between them. The CDR3 DNA reads as TGTGCCTGGAGTCCCGGGGCCTATGGCTACACCTTC. It encodes CAWSPGAYGYTF. Together with reference TRBV30 and TRBJ1-2, the CDR3 gives the full variable domain: SQTIHQWPATLVQPVGSPLSLECTVEGTSNPNLYWYRQAAGRGLQLLFYSVGIGQISSEVPQNLSASRPQDRQFILSSKKLLLSDSGFYLCAWSPGAYGYTFGSGTRLTVV.

This sequence joins TRBV6-1 and TRBJ1-5, with no clear D. Between the trimmed V and J ends, which lost 6 bases and 10 bases, there was a span of 16 bases. The CDR3 is 13 amino acids. Looked up from germline, CDR1 is MNHNS and CDR2 is SASEGT. Written as DNA, the CDR3 is TGTGCCAGCAGCGCGGCCCTATCGACTCCCCAGCATTTT. It translates to CASSAALSTPQHF.

At least ten counts were recorded for this clonotype. This rearrangement joins TRBV29-1 to TRBJ2-7, with D tentatively TRBD1 (6 bases). Trimming left V 0 bases short and J 2 bases short, with 8 bases between. Germline CDR1 SQVTM, CDR2 ANQGSEA. The CDR3 sequence is 13 residues long. This CDR3 reads CSVEEGGTYEQYF. The CDR3 DNA follows: TGCAGCGTTGAAGAAGGGGGAACCTACGAGCAGTACTTC.

A few counts support this clonotype. The rearrangement links TRBV18 to TRBJ1-5, with 8 bases matching TRBD1. The CDR3 runs 15 residues. The junction had 11 bases not matched to a gene; V was cut back by 3 bases and J by 10 bases. Germline CDR1 KGHSH, CDR2 LQKENI. In DNA form, the CDR3 reads TGTGCCAGCTCACCCCCCGGGACAGGCAATCCACCCCAGCATTTT. It specifies CASSPPGTGNPPQHF.

DNA of the CDR3: TGTGCCAGCAGCCCGCCCACCAGTTCAGGCAATCAGCCCCAGCATTTT. It yields the protein CASSPPTSSGNQPQHF. V usage is TRBV4-2 and J usage is TRBJ1-5; unclear D gene. The CDR3 runs 16 residues. Trimming stripped 4 bases from V and 2 bases from J, with 15 bases between. The germline V gene encodes CDR1 LGHNA and CDR2 YNFKEQ.

This clonotype has at least ten counts. This chain connects TRBV5-4 to TRBJ1-1; D not certain. The ends were cut back, 7 bases at V and 1 base at J, with 8 bases in the middle. Germline V gene data show CDR1 as SGHNT and CDR2 as YYREEE (reference sequence). This CDR3 comprises 12 residues. The DNA for the CDR3 is TGTGCCAGCGCCCACCCGAACACTGAAGCTTTCTTT. Protein: CASAHPNTEAFF.

This clonotype was picked up many times. This chain uses TRBV29-1 with TRBJ2-1; D is unresolved. This CDR3 has 11 residues. CDR1 and CDR2 (germline): SQVTM, ANQGSEA. The V end was cut by 6 bases, the J end by 11 bases, with 14 bases between. CDR3 DNA: TGCAGCGTAGGCCTAGGAGAGAAGCAGTTCTTC. Translated: CSVGLGEKQFF.

There are many counts of this clonotype. CDR3 residues: CASSQFGTGELFF. CDR3 bases: TGCGCCAGCAGCCAATTTGGTACCGGGGAGCTGTTTTTT. The chain is built from TRBV4-3 and TRBJ2-2, with D unresolved. Trimming removed 2 bases at V and 5 bases at J, with 6 bases between. The CDR3 spans 13 residues. Per germline, CDR1 LGHNA and CDR2 YSLEER.

This clonotype has a count of ten or more. The chain links TRBV6-1 to TRBJ2-1; D remains unclear. V was trimmed by 4 bases and J by 0 bases, leaving 4 bases between them. The CDR3 has 13 amino acids. CDR1 is MNHNS and CDR2 is SASEGT in the germline V gene. DNA for the CDR3: TGTGCCAGCAGTGGTACCTCCTACAATGAGCAGTTCTTC. Translating gives CASSGTSYNEQFF.

This chain connects TRBV14 to TRBJ2-1; D gene uncertain. The length of the CDR3 is 12 residues. Trimming left V 1 base short and J 15 bases short, with 13 bases between. Germline CDR1 and CDR2: SGHDN and FVKESK. CDR3 DNA sequence: TGTGCCAGCAGCCAAGGGGGTCTTGGATGGTTCTTC. Its translation: CASSQGGLGWFF.

The sample holds a few counts of this clonotype. The rearrangement links TRBV7-2 to TRBJ2-1, with 10 bases fitting TRBD1. Germline CDR1 and CDR2: SGHTA and FQGNSA. The CDR3 spans 15 residues. With 6 bases clipped from V and 4 bases from J, the junction kept 6 bases outside the gene matches. In DNA, the CDR3 is TGTGCCAGCAGGGGCGGGACAGGGGCGTACAATGAGCAGTTCTTC. This sequence encodes CASRGGTGAYNEQFF.

V and J are TRBV7-2 and TRBJ2-5; 8 positions match TRBD1. V gave up 5 bases and J gave up 5 bases; unmatched junction bases: 13. CDR3 length: 16 residues. Germline-derived CDR1 and CDR2 are SGHTA and FQGNSA. In DNA, the CDR3 is TGTGCCAGCAGCCTCAACGCAGGGGGCCGTTGGGAGACCCAGTACTTC. It is translated as CASSLNAGGRWETQYF.

This clonotype was seen more than once but under ten times. The rearrangement uses TRBV6-5 and TRBJ2-1, with 8 bases aligning to TRBD2. This CDR3 comprises 14 residues. Trimming took 6 bases from V and 8 from J; bases not matched to a gene: 9. From germline, CDR1 is MNHEY and CDR2 SVGAGI. CDR3 nucleotide sequence: TGTGCCAGCAGCACCCAGCGGGGGAGGTATGAGCAGTTCTTC. Its protein product is CASSTQRGRYEQFF.